This is a list of T cell receptor beta chains from one sample in a study of T cells and Merkel cell carcinoma outcomes. Clones were read by immunoSEQ multiplex PCR, and TCRdb kept only the in-frame ones, dropping some. Among some 19,000 clones, almost 85% were seen once, and the ten largest hold 3% to 3.5%. The sample was tumor tissue from Merkel cell carcinoma. The receptors shown here come from a human donor with Merkel cell carcinoma. CDR3s include the opening cysteine and the closing phenylalanine or tryptophan. Each record gives: J gene, D gene, V gene, CDR3 length, clone size, CDR3 DNA, CDR3 protein. D genes are given only for firm matches. Size is stated for part of the rows, as once, few or many counts, or as a class when the clone is expanded.

TRBJ2-7 . TRBV5-1 13 . TGCGCCAGCAGCTTGGGACCAGGCTACGAGCAGTACTTC CASSLGPGYEQYF
TRBJ2-1 . TRBV18 18 . TGTGCCAGCTCGTCATTGAGGGTCCTGCGGCACTCCTACAATGAGCAGTTCTTC CASSSLRVLRHSYNEQFF
TRBJ2-2 TRBD1 TRBV5-4 15 . TGTGCCAGCAGTTATAGACAGGGCTACACCGGGGAGCTGTTTTTT CASSYRQGYTGELFF
TRBJ1-1 . TRBV10-3 16 . TGTGCCATCAGTGAGTCGCGTCTCGGGCGCGACACTGAAGCTTTCTTT CAISESRLGRDTEAFF
TRBJ1-5 . TRBV6-5 15 . TGTGCCAGCAGTTATCGATCGCATAGCAATCAGCCCCAGCATTTT CASSYRSHSNQPQHF
TRBJ2-5 . TRBV11-3 13 . TGTGCCAGCAGCTTCGAGGGTAGGGAGACCCAGTACTTC CASSFEGRETQYF
TRBJ2-7 TRBD2 TRBV7-2 21 . TGTGCCAGCAGCTTAGCAGGACAGGACCTTAGCGGGGGCGGTTTAATCTACGAGCAGTACTTC CASSLAGQDLSGGGLIYEQYF
TRBJ2-5 . TRBV21-1 19 . TGTGCCAGCAGCGACTCGGTCTCTGAGACTAGCGGAGGCCAAGAGACCCAGTACTTC CASSDSVSETSGGQETQYF
TRBJ1-2 . TRBV5-1 15 . TGCGCCAGCAGCGGAGGTGGAGGGGGAAACTATGGCTACACCTTC CASSGGGGGNYGYTF
TRBJ2-2 TRBD1 TRBV5-1 17 few TGCGCCAGCAGCGCGCACACAGGGGGCGCGGGCACCGGGGAGCTGTTTTTT CASSAHTGGAGTGELFF
TRBJ1-5 . TRBV6-6 11 . TGTGCCAGCAGGGAGGGGTGGCCCCAGCATTTT CASREGWPQHF
TRBJ1-6 . TRBV27 13 . TGTGCCAGCAGTTTAGGGTCTAATTCACCCCTCCACTTT CASSLGSNSPLHF
TRBJ1-4 . TRBV30 20 once TGTGCCTGGAGAAGAAAACCAGGCAGCCTCGACCATACAACTAATGAAAAACTGTTTTTT CAWRRKPGSLDHTTNEKLFF
TRBJ2-7 . TRBV5-5 15 . TGTGCCAGCAGCTTGGCCGGGGTTCAACCCTACGAGCAGTACTTC CASSLAGVQPYEQYF
TRBJ1-3 . TRBV2 16 . TGTGCCAGCAGTTCCGCTACAGGACTGGCTGGAAACACCATATATTTT CASSSATGLAGNTIYF
TRBJ1-3 . TRBV14 19 once TGTGCCAGCAGTCAAACACGGGACCGAAGACGATACTCTGGAAACACCATATATTTT CASSQTRDRRRYSGNTIYF
TRBJ1-2 . TRBV6-4 15 . TGTGCCAGCAGAGAAGGTCTTGGGGGCGGCTATGGCTACACCTTC CASREGLGGGYGYTF
TRBJ2-7 . TRBV11-2 15 . TGTGCCAGCAGCGGAATCCGGGAAAGGGACCTCGAGCAGTACTTC CASSGIRERDLEQYF
TRBJ2-3 . TRBV5-5 15 . TGTGCCAGCAGCTTAGGATCCCTGGCAACAGATACGCAGTATTTT CASSLGSLATDTQYF
TRBJ2-3 TRBD2 TRBV7-2 16 . TGTGCCAGCAGCCCAAGACCTGAGGGAAAAGCGGGGGTAAGGATTTTT CASSPRPEGKAGVRIF
TRBJ2-5 . TRBV5-6 15 . TGTGCCAGCAGCTTGGGCAGTCCCCGATGGGAGACCCAGTACTTC CASSLGSPRWETQYF
TRBJ2-2 . TRBV11-2 13 . TGTGCCAGCAGCTTGGGCAGCACCGGGGAGCTGTTTTTT CASSLGSTGELFF
TRBJ2-7 . TRBV7-8 15 . TGTGCCAGCAGCTTCTCTAGGTCGGGAGCCTACGAGCAGTACTTC CASSFSRSGAYEQYF
TRBJ1-2 . TRBV5-4 14 . TGTGCCAGCAGCCTGGACGGGGGTGCTTATGGCTACACCTTC CASSLDGGAYGYTF
TRBJ2-7 . TRBV6-5 15 . TGTGCCAGCAGTTACGAGGGGTCTGGACTCTACGAGCAGTACTTC CASSYEGSGLYEQYF
TRBJ1-4 . TRBV7-9 13 few TGTGCCAGCGGGGGCGACTTGGATGAAAAACTGTTTTTT CASGGDLDEKLFF
TRBJ1-5 . TRBV6-1 13 . TGTGCCAGCAGTGAACGGTCCAATCAGCCCCAGCATTTT CASSERSNQPQHF
TRBJ1-5 . TRBV5-6 15 . TGTGCCAGCAGCTCATTTGGGGGAGGTCATCAGCCCCAGCATTTT CASSSFGGGHQPQHF